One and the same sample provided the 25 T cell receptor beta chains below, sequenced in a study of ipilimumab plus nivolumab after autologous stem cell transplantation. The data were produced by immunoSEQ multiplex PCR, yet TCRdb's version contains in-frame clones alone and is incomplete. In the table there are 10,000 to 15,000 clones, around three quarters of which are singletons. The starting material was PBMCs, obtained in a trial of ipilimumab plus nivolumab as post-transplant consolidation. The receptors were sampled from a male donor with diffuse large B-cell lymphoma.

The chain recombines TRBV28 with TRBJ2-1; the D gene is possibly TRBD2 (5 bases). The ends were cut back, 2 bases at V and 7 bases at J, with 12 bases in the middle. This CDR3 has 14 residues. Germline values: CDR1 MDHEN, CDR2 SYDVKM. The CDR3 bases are TGTGCCAGCAGTTTACGAGAGCGGAAGAATGAGCAGTTCTTC. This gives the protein CASSLRERKNEQFF.

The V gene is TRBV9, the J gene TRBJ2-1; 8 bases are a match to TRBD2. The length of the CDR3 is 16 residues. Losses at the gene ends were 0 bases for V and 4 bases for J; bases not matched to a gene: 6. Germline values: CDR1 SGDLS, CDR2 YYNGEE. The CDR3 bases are TGTGCCAGCAGCGTAGGTGGAACTAGCGGATACAATGAGCAGTTCTTC. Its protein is CASSVGGTSGYNEQFF.

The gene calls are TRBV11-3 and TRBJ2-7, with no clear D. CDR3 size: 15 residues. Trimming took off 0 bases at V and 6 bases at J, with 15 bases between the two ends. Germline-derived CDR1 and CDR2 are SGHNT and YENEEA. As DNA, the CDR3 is TGTGCCAGCAGCTTAGAGTTCGGCAGTGTCGCCGAGCAGTACTTC. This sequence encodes CASSLEFGSVAEQYF.

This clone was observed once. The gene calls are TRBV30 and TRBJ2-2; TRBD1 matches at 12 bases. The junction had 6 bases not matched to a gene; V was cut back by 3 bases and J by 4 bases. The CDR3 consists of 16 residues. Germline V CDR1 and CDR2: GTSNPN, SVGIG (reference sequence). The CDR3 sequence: CAWRGGQGATTGELFF. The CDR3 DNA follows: TGTGCCTGGAGGGGGGGACAGGGGGCGACCACCGGGGAGCTGTTTTTT.

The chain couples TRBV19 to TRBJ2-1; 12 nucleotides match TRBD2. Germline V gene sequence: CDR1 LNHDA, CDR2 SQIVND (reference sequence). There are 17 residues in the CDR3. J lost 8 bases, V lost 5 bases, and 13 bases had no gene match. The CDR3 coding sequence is TGTGCCAGTAGTTCCGCCGGACTAGCGGGAAGGTTCCATGAGCAGTTCTTC. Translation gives CASSSAGLAGRFHEQFF.

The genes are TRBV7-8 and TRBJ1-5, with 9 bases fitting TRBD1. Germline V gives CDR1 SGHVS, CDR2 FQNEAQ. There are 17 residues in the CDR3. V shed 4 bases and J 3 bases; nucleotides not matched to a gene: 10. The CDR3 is CASSSYRGRSDNQPQHF. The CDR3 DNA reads TGTGCCAGCAGCTCGTACAGGGGGCGGTCGGACAATCAGCCCCAGCATTTT. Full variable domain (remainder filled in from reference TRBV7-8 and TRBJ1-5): GAGVSQSPRYKVAKRGQDVALRCDPISGHVSLFWYQQALGQGPEFLTYFQNEAQLDKSGLPSDRFFAERPEGSVSTLKIQRTQQEDSAVYLCASSSYRGRSDNQPQHFGDGTRLSIL.

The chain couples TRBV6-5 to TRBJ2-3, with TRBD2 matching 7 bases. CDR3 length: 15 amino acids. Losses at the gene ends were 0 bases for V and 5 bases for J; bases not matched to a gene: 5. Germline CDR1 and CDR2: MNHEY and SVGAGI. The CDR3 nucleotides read TGTGCCAGCAGTTACTCCGGACTAGAAAAAGATACGCAGTATTTT. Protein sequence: CASSYSGLEKDTQYF.

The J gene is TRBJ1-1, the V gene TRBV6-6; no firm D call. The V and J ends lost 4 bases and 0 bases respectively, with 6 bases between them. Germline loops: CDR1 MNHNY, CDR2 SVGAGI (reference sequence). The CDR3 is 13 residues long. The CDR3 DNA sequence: TGTGCCAGCAGTTCACACCTGAACACTGAAGCTTTCTTT. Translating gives CASSSHLNTEAFF.

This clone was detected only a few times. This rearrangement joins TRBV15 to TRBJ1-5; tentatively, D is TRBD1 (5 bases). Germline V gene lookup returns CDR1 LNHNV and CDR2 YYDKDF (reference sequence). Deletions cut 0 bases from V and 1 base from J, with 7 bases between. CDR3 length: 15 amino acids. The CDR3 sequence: CATSRDKGSNQPQHF. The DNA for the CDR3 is TGTGCCACCAGCAGAGATAAGGGGAGCAATCAGCCCCAGCATTTT.

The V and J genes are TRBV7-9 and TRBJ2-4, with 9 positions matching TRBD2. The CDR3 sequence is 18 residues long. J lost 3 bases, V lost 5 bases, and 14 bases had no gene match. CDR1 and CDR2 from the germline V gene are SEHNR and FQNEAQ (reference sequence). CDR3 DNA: TGTGCCAGCAGCGAAGTGGGACTAGCCTTCGATTTCAAAAACATTCAGTACTTC. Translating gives CASSEVGLAFDFKNIQYF.

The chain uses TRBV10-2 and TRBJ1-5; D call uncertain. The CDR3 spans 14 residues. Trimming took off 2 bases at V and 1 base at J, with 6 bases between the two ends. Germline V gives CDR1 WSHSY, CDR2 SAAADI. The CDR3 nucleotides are TGCGCCAGCAGTGAGGTGGGGAGCAATCAGCCCCAGCATTTT. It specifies CASSEVGSNQPQHF.

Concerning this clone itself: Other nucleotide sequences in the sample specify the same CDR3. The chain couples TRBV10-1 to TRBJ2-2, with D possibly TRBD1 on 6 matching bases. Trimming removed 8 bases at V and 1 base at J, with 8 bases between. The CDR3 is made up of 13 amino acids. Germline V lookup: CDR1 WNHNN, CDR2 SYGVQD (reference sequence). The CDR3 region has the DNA TGCGCCAGCCCGGGACAGAACACCGGGGAGCTGTTTTTT. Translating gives CASPGQNTGELFF.

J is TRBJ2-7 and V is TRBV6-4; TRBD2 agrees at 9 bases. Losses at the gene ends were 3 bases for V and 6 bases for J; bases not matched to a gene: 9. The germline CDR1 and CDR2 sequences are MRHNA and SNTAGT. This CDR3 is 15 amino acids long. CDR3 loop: CASSDLAGPLSEQYF. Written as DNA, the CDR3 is TGTGCCAGCAGTGATCTAGCGGGGCCCCTAAGCGAGCAGTACTTC.

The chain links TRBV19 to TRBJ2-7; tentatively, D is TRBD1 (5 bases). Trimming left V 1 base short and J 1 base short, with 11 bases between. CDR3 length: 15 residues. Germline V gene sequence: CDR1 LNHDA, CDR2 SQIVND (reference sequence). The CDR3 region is CASSIGGLTSYEQYF. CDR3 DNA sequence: TGTGCCAGTAGTATAGGGGGCCTAACTTCCTACGAGCAGTACTTC.

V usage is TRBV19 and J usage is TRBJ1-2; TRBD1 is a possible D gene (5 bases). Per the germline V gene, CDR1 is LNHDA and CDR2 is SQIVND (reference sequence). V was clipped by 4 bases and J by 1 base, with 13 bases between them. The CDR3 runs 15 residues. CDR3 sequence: CASSRRDGYNYGYTF. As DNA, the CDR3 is TGTGCCAGTAGTAGGAGGGACGGATATAACTATGGCTACACCTTC.

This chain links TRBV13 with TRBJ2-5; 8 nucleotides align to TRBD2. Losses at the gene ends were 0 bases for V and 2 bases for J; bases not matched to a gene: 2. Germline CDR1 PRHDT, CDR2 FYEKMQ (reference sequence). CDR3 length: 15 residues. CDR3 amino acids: CASSLGGLAQETQYF. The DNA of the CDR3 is TGTGCCAGCAGCTTAGGTGGACTAGCTCAAGAGACCCAGTACTTC.

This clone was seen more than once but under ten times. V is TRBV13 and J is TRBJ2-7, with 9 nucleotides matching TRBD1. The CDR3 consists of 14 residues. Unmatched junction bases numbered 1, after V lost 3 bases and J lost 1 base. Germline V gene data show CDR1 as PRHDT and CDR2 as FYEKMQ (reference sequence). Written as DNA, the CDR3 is TGTGCCAGCAGCTTCGACAGGGGGTCCTACGAGCAGTACTTC. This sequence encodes CASSFDRGSYEQYF.

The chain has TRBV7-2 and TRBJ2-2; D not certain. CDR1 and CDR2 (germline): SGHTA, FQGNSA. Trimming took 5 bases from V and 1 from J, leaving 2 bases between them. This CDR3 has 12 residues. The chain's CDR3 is CASSKNTGELFF. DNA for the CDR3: TGTGCCAGCAGCAAGAACACCGGGGAGCTGTTTTTT.

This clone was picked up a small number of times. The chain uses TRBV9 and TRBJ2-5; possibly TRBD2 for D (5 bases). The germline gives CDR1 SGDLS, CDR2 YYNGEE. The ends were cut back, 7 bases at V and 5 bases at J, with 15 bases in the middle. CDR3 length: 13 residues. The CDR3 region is CASASSPGETQYF. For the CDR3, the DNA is TGTGCCAGCGCGTCATCCCCGGGGGAGACCCAGTACTTC.

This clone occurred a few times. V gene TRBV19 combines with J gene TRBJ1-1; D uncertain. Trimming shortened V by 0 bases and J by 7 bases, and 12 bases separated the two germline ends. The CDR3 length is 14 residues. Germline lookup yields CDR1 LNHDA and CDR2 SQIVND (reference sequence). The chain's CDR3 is CASSIDHGRREAFF. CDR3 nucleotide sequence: TGTGCCAGTAGTATAGACCACGGGAGGCGTGAAGCTTTCTTT.

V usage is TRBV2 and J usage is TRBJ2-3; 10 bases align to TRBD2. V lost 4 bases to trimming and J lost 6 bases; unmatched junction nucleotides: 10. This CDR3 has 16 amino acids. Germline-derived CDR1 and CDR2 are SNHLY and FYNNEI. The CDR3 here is CASSGRSGRVGDTQYF. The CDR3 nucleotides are TGTGCCAGCAGTGGGAGGAGCGGGAGGGTTGGGGATACGCAGTATTTT.

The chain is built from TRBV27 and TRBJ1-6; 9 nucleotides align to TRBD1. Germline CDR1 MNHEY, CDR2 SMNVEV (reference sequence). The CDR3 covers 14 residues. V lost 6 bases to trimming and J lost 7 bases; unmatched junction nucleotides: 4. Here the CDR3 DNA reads TGTGCCAGCAGAAGTGGGACAGGGAATTCACCCCTCCACTTT. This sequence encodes CASRSGTGNSPLHF.

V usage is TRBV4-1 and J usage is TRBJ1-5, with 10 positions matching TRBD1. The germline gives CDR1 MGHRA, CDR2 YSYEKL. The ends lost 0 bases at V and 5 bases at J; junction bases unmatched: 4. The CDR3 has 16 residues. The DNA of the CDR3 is TGCGCCAGCAGCCAAGACAGACAGGGGGCGTATCAGCCCCAGCATTTT. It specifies CASSQDRQGAYQPQHF.

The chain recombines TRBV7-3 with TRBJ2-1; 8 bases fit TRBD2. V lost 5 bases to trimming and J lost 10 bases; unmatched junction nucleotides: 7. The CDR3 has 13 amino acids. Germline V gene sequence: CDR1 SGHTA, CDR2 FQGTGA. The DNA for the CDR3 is TGTGCCAGCAGCCCCCAGCGGGAGACCGAGCAGTTCTTC. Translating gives CASSPQRETEQFF.

CDR3 bases: TGTGCCAGCTCACGGACAGGGTTGGATGGCTACACCTTC. Translation gives CASSRTGLDGYTF. This sequence joins TRBV18 and TRBJ1-2; 8 bases match TRBD1. Germline-derived CDR1 and CDR2 are KGHSH and LQKENI. The CDR3 runs 13 residues. J lost 6 bases, V lost 4 bases, and 4 bases had no gene match. Based on the CDR3 plus reference TRBV18 and TRBJ1-2, the full variable domain is NAGVMQNPRHLVRRRGQEARLRCSPMKGHSHVYWYRQLPEEGLKFMVYLQKENIIDESGMPKERFSAEFPKEGPSILRIQQVVRGDSAAYFCASSRTGLDGYTFGSGTRLTVV.